Included here is one T cell receptor (beta chain) sequence, with context. This clone was detected once. Its antigen has not been determined. It has no much larger one-base neighbor in the sample; base qualities were not kept. The sample belongs to a study of T cell responses to AZD1222 COVID-19 vaccine (dated by TCRdb to the early 2020s). As for the study more broadly: AZD1222 recipients whose second dose came at about 4 weeks and those whose second dose came at about 12 weeks were combined into one group, since spike-specific TCR depth and breadth did not differ between the two schedules. TCR sequencing was performed for fewer than 250 trial participants, of whom approximately 200 were given two doses of AZD1222 and about 25 were given two doses of MenACWY control vaccine. Trial participants were enrolled by age into subgroups of 18-55, 56-69 and 70-plus years, and around 140, 26 and 57 TCR-sequenced participants, respectively, were included in these subgroups.

From the cysteine up to the phenylalanine, the CDR3 has a length of 12 residues. CDR3 DNA is the only sequence kept; it has 36 bases, read in frame from the first base. V and J are truncated by 7 bases and 2 bases respectively, leaving an intervening sequence of 8 bases. Explained via the paper, the time point label denotes: baseline before first vaccination. Vaccinee samples were obtained from the UK trials COV001 and COV002, which included a single-blind randomized controlled phase 2/3 trial of AZD1222 (ChAdOx1 nCoV-19) in healthy adults. Trial participant PBMC samples were collected at day 0 and day 28 after the second dose for TCRbeta chain sequencing. The CDR3 regions of human TCRbeta chains were analyzed by immunosequencing. As for the original processing: TCRs in the repertoires were matched against a reference library of SARS-CoV-2-specific TCRs that had been generated with the MIRA antigen-specificity platform. Breadth was defined as the fraction of unique TCRs that were SARS-CoV-2-associated. Depth was defined as the fraction of total T cells that were SARS-CoV-2-associated. Each spike-specific TCR was assigned to its reactive spike region and to a CD4 or CD8 class using the MIRA data. Log10-transformed breadth and depth values were compared by one-way ANOVA with Sidak's multiple comparisons tests. The clones in this table, taken by TCRdb from immuneACCESS, are in-frame only. Not every clone is retained; where verified, under half of the shortfall comes from an unresolved V gene, and the cause of the rest is unknown. That table gives V, J and clone size, and the DNA gave D and trimming. For this sample the table gives 110,000 to 150,000 clones, of which 80% to 90% were detected only once. Around 3.3% of the sample is taken by the ten largest.

General findings and caveats noted by the study authors: Participants were mostly white British and included more females than males, and it was suggested by the authors that clonal diversity may have been underestimated. In the small 56-69-year group, the increase in depth fell short of significance, most likely because of low power. Conclusions about previously exposed vaccinees were limited because only six AZD1222 recipients were SARS-CoV-2 seropositive at baseline. Nearly half of unique spike-specific TCRs reportedly recognized epitopes outside regions mutated in the B.1.351 and B.1.1.7 variants. Vaccine-associated CD4 TCRs spanned the whole spike protein, with dominant responses in regions 160-218 and 743-854. A significant rise in spike-specific TCR breadth and depth was observed after two AZD1222 doses relative to day 0 and relative to MenACWY recipients. Because no day 14 peak-response samples were available, the repertoires could be characterized only after the peak T cell response.

Source: peripheral blood, taken on day 0 of AZD1222 vaccination. The receptor was derived from an adult in good health. The sequence is built from TRBV12-3 or TRBV12-4 and TRBJ1-2; TRBD1 could be the D gene, as 5 bases match. The bases read TGTGCCAGCACGAGACAGAACTATGGCTACACCTTC. Its amino acids are CASTRQNYGYTF.